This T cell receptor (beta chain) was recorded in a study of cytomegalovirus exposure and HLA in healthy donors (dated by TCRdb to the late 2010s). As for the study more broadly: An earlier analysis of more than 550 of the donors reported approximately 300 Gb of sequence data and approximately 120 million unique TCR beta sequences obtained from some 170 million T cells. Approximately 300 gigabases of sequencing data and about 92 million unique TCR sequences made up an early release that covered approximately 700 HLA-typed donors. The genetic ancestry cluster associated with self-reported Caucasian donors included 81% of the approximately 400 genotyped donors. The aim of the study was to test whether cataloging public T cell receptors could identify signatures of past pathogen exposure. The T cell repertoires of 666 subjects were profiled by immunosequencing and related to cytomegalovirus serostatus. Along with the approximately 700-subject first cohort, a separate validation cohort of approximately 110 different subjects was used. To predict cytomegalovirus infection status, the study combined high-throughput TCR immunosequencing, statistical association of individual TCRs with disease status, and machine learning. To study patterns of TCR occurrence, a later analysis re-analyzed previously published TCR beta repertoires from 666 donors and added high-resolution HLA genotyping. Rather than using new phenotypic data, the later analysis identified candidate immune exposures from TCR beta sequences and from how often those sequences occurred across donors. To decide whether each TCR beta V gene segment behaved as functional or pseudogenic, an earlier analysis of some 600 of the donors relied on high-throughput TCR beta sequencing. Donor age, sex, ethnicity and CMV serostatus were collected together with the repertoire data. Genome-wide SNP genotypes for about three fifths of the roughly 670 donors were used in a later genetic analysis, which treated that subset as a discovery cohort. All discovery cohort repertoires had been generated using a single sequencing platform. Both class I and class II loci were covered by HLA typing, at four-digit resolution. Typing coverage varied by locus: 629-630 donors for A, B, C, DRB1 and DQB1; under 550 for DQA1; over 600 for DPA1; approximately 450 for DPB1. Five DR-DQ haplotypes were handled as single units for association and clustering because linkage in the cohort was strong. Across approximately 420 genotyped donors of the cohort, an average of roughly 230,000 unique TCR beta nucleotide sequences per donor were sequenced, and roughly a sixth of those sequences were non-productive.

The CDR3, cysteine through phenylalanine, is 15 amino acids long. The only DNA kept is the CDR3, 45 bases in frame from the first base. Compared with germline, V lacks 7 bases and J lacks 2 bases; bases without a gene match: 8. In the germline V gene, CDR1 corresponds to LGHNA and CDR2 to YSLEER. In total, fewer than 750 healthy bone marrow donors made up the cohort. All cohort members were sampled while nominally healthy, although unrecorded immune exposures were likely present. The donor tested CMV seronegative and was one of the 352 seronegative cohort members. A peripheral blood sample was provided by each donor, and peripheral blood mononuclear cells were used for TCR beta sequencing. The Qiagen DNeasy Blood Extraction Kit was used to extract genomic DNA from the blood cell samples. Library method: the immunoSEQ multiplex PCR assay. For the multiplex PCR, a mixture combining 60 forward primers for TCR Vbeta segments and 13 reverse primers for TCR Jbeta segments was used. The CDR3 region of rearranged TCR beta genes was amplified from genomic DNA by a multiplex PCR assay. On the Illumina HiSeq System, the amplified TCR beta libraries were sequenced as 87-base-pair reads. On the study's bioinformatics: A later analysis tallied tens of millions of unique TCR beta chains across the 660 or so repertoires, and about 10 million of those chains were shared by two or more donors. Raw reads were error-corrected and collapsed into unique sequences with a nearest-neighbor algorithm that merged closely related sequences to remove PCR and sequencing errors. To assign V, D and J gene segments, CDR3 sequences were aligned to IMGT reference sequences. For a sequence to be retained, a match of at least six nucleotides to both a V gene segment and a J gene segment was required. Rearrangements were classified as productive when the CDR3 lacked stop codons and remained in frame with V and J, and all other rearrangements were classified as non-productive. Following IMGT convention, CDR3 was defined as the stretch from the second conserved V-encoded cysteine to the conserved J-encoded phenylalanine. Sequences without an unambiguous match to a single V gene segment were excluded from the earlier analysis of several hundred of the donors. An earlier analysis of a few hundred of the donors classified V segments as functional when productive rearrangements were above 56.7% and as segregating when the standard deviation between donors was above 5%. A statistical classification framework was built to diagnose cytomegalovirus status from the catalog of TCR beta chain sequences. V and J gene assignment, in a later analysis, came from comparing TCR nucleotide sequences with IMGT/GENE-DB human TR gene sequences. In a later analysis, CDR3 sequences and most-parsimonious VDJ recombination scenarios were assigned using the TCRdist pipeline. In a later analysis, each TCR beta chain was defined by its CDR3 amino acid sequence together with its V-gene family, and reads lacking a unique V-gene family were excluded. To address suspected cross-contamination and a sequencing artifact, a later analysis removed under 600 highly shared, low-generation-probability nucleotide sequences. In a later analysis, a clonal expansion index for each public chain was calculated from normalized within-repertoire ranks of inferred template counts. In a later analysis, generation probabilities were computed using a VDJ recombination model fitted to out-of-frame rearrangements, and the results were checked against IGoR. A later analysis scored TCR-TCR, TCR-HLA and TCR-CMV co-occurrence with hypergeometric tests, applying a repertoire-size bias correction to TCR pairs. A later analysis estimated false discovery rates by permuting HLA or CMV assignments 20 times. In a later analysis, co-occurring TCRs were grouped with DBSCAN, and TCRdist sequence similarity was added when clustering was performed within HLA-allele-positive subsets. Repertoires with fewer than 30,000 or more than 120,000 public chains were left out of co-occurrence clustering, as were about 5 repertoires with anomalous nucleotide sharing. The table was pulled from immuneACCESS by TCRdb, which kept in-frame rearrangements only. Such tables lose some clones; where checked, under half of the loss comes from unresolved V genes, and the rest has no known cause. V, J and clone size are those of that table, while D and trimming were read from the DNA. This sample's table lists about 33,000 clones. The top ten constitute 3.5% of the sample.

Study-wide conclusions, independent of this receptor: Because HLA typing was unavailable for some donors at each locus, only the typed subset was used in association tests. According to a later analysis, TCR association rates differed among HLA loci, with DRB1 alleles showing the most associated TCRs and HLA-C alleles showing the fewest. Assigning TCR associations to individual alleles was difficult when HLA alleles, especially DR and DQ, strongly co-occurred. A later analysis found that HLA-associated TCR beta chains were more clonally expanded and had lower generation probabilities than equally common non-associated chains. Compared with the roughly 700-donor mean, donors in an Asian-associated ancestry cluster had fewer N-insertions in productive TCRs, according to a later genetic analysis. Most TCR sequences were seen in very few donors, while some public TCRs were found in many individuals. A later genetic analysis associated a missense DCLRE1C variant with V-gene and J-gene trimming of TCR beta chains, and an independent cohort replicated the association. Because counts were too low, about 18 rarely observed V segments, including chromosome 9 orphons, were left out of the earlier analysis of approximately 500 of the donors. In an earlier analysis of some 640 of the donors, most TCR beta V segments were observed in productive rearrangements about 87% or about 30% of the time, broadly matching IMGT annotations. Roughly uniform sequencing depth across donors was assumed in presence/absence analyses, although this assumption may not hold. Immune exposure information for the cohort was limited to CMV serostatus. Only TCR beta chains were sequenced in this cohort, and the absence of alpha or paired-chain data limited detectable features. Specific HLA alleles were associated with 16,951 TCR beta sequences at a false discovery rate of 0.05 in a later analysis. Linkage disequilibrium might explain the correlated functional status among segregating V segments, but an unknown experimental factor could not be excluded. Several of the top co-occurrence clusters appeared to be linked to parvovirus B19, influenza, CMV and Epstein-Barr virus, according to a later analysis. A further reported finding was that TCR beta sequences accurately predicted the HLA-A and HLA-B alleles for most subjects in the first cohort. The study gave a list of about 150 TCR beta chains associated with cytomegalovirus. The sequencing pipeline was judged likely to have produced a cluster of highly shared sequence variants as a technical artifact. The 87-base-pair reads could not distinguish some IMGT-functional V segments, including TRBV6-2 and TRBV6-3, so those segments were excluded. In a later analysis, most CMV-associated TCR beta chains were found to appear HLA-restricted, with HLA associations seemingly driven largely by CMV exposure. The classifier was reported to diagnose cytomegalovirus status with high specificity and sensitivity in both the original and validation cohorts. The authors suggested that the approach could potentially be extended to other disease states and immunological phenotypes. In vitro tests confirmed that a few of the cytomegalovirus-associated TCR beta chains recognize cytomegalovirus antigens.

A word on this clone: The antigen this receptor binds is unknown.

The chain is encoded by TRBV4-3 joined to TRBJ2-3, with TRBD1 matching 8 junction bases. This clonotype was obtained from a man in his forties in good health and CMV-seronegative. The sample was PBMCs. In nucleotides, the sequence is TGCGCCAGCAACGAGGGACAGGAGAACACAGATACGCAGTATTTT. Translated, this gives CASNEGQENTDTQYF.